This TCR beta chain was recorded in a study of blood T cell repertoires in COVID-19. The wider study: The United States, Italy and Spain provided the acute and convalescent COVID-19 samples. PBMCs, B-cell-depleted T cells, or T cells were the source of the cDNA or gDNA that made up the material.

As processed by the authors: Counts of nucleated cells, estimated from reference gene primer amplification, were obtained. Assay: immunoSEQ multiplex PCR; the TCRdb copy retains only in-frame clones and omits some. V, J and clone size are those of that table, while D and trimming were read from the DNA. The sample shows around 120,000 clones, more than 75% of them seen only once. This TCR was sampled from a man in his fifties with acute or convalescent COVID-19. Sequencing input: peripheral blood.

The CDR3 loop is CATPQGQELAKNIQYF. DNA for the CDR3: TGTGCCACCCCCCAGGGGCAGGAACTAGCCAAAAACATTCAGTACTTC. This chain uses TRBV24-1 with TRBJ2-4; the D gene is possibly TRBD1 (6 bases). V dropped 9 bases and J dropped 0 bases, with 17 bases sitting between them. The CDR3 has 16 residues. Germline assignment: CDR1 KGHDR and CDR2 SFDVKD.